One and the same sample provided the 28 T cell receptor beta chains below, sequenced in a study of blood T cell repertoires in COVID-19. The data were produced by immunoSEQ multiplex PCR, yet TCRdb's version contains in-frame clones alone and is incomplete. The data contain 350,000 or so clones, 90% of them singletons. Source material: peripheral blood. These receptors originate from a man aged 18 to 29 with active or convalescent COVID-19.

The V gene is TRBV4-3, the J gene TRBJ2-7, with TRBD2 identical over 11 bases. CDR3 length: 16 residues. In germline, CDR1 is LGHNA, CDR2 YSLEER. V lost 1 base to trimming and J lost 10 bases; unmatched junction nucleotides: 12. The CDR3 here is CASSQGIAGGRSQQYF. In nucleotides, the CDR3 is TGCGCCAGCAGCCAAGGTATAGCGGGAGGGCGATCACAACAGTACTTC.

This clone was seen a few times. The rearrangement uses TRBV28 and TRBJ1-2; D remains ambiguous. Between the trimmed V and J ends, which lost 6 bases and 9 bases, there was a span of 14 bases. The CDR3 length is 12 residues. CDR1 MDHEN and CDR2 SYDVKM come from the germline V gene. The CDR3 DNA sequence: TGTGCCAGCAGCCCTAATATAGTTAGCTACACCTTC. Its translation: CASSPNIVSYTF.

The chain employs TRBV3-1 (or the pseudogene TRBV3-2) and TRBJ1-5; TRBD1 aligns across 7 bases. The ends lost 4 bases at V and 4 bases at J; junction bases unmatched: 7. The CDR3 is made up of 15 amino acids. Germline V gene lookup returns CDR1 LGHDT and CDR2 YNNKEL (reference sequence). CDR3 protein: CASSRRQGPNQPQHF. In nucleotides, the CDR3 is TGTGCCAGCAGCCGCAGACAGGGCCCAAATCAGCCCCAGCATTTT.

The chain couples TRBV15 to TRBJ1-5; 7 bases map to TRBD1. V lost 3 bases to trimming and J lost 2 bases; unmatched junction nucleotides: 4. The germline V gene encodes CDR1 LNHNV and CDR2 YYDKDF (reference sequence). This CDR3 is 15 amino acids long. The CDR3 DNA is TGTGCCACCAGCAGTCAGGGGGTGGGCAATCAGCCCCAGCATTTT. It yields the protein CATSSQGVGNQPQHF.

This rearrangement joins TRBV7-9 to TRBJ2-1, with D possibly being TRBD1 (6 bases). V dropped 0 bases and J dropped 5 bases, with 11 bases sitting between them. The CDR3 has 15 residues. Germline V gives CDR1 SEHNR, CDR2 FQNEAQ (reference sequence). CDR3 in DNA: TGTGCCAGCAGCTTAGCAGGGGGTTATGACAATGAGCAGTTCTTC. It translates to CASSLAGGYDNEQFF. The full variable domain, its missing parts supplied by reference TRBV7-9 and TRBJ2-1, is DTGVSQNPRHKITKRGQNVTFRCDPISEHNRLYWYRQTLGQGPEFLTYFQNEAQLEKSRLLSDRFSAERPKGSFSTLEIQRTEQGDSAMYLCASSLAGGYDNEQFFGPGTRLTVL.

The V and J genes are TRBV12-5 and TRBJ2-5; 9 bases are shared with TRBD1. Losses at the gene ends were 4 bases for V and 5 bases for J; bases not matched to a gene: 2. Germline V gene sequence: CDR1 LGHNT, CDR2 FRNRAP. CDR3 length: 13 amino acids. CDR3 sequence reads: CASGSDRGETQYF. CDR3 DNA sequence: TGTGCTAGTGGTTCAGACAGGGGGGAGACCCAGTACTTC.

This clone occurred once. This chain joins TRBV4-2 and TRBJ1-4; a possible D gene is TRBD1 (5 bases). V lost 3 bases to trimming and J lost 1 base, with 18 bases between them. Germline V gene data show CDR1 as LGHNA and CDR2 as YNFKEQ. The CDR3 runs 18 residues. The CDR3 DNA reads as TGTGCCAGCAGCCAGGGATTAGATAGGGGTCAAACTAATGAAAAACTGTTTTTT. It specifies CASSQGLDRGQTNEKLFF.

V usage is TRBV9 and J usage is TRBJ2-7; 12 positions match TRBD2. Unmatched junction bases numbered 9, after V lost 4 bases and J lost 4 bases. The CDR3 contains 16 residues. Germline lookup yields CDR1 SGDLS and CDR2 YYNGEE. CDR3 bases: TGTGCCAGCAGCCCGACCTCGACTAGCGGGAGTTACGAGCAGTACTTC. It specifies CASSPTSTSGSYEQYF.

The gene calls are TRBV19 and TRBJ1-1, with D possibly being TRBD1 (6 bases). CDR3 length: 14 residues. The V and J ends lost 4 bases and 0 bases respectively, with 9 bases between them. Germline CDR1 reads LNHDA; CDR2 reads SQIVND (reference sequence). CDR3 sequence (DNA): TGTGCCAGTAGTAGGGACACCTTGAACACTGAAGCTTTCTTT. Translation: CASSRDTLNTEAFF.

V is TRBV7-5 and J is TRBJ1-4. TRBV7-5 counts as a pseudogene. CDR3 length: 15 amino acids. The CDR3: CARSLGCGGGEKLFF. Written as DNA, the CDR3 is TGTGCCAGAAGCTTAGGTTGCGGGGGGGGTGAAAAACTGTTTTTT.

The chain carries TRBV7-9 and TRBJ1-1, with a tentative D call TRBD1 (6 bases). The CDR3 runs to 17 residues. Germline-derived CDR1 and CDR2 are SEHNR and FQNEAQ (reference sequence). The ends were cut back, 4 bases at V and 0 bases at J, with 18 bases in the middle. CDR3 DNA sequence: TGTGCCAGCAGCTCCCTAAAGAGTACAGGGATGAACACTGAAGCTTTCTTT. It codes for CASSSLKSTGMNTEAFF.

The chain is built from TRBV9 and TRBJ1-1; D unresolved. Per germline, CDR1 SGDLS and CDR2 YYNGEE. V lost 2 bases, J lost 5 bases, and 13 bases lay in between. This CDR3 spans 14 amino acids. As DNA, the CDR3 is TGTGCCAGCAGCGTTAGTCTCGGGGAGACTGAAGCTTTCTTT. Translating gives CASSVSLGETEAFF.

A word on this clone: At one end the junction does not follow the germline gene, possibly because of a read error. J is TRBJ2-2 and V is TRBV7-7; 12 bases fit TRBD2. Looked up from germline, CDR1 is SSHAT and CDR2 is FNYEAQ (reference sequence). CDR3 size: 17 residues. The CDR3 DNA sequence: TGTGCTAGCAGCCCAACTAGCGGGAGGCCTCCAACCGGGGAGCTGTTTTTT. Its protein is CASSPTSGRPPTGELFF.

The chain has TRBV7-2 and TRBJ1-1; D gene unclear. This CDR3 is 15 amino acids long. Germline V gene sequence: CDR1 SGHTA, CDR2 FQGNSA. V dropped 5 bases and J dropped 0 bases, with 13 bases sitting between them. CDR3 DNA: TGTGCCAGCAGCCTAGGATTACTCATGAACACTGAAGCTTTCTTT. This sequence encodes CASSLGLLMNTEAFF.

The CDR3 DNA follows: TGTGCCAGCACAAAGGATGGGACAGTTAATTCACCCCTCCACTTT. The encoded protein is CASTKDGTVNSPLHF. The chain uses TRBV6-5 and TRBJ1-6, with TRBD1 matching 7 bases. Germline CDR1 MNHEY, CDR2 SVGAGI. The V and J ends lost 7 bases and 6 bases, in that order; junction bases with no gene match: 9. The CDR3 extends over 15 amino acids.

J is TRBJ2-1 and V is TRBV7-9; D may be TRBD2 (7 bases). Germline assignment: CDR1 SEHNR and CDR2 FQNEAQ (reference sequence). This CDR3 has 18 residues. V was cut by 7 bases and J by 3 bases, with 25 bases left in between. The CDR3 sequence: CASNEVAWGGGRYNEQFF. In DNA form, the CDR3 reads TGTGCCAGCAACGAAGTGGCCTGGGGCGGGGGCCGCTACAATGAGCAGTTCTTC.

CDR3 amino acids: CASSLSGGTEAFF. The CDR3 DNA is TGCGCCAGCAGCCTGTCAGGGGGCACTGAAGCTTTCTTT. The chain couples TRBV4-3 to TRBJ1-1, with 7 bases fitting TRBD1. Germline V gene lookup returns CDR1 LGHNA and CDR2 YSLEER. The CDR3 extends over 13 amino acids. V shed 4 bases and J 4 bases; nucleotides not matched to a gene: 3.

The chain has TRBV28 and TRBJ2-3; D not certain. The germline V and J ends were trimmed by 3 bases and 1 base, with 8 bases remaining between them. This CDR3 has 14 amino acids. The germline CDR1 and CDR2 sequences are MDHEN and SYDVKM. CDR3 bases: TGTGCCAGCAGTTTCATATCGGGCACAGATACGCAGTATTTT. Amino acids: CASSFISGTDTQYF. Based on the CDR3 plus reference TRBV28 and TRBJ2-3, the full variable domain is DVKVTQSSRYLVKRTGEKVFLECVQDMDHENMFWYRQDPGLGLRLIYFSYDVKMKEKGDIPEGYSVSREKKERFSLILESASTNQTSMYLCASSFISGTDTQYFGPGTRLTVL.

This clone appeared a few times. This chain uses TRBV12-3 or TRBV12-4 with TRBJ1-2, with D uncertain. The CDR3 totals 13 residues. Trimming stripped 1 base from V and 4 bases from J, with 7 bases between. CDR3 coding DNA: TGTGCCAGCAGTTTAGGGCGGCCCTATGGCTACACCTTC. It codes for CASSLGRPYGYTF.

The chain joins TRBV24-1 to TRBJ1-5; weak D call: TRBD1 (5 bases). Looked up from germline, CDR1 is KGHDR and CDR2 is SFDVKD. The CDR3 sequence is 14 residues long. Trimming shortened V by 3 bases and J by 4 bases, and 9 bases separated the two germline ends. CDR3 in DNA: TGTGCCACCAGTGATCCGCCAGGGAATCAGCCCCAGCATTTT. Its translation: CATSDPPGNQPQHF.

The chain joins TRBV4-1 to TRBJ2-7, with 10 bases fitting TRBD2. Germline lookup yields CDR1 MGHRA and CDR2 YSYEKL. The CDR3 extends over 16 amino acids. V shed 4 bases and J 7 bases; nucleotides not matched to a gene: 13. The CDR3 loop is CASSLRGAGGPGEQYF. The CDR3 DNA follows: TGCGCCAGCAGCCTCAGGGGAGCGGGAGGGCCGGGTGAGCAGTACTTC.

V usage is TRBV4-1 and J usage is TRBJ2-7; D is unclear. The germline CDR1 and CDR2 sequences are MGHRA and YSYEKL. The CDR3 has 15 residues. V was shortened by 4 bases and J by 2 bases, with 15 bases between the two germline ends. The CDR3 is CASSRVEDHPYEQYF. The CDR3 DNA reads TGCGCCAGCAGCCGAGTAGAGGATCATCCCTACGAGCAGTACTTC.

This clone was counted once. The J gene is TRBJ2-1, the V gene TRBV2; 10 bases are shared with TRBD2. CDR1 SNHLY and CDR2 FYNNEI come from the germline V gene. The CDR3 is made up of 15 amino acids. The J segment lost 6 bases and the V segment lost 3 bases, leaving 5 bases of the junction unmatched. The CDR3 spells CASSDEAGGGNEQFF. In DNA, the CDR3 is TGTGCCAGCAGTGACGAAGCGGGAGGGGGCAATGAGCAGTTCTTC.

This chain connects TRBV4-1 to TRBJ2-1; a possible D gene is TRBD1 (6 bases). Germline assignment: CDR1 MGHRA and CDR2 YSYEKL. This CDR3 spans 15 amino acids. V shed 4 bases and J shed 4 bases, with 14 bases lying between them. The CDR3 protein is CASSLKPDRYNEQFF. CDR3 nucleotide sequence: TGCGCCAGCAGCCTCAAGCCGGACAGATACAATGAGCAGTTCTTC.

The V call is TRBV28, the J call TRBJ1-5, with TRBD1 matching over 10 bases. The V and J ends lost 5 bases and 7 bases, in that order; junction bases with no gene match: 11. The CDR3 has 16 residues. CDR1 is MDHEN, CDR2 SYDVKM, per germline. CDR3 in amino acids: CASSPTGGESGQPQHF. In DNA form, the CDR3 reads TGTGCCAGCAGTCCGACAGGGGGCGAATCGGGACAGCCCCAGCATTTT.

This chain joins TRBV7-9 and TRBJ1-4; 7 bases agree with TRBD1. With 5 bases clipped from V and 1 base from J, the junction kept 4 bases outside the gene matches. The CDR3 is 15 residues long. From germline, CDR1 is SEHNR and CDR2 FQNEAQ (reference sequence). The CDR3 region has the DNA TGTGCCAGCAGCCCCTACAGGGGAACTAATGAAAAACTGTTTTTT. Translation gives CASSPYRGTNEKLFF.

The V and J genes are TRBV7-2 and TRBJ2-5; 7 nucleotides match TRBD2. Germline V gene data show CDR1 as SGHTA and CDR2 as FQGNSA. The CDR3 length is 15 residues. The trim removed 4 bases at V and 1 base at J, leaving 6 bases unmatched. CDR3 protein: CASSSRTRGQETQYF. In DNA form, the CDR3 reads TGTGCCAGCAGCTCACGGACTAGGGGCCAAGAGACCCAGTACTTC.

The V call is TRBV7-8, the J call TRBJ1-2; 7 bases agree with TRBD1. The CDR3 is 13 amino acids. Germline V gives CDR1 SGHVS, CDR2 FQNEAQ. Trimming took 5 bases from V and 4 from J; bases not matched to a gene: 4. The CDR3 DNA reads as TGTGCCAGCAGCCAGGACAGGATCTATGGCTACACCTTC. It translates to CASSQDRIYGYTF.